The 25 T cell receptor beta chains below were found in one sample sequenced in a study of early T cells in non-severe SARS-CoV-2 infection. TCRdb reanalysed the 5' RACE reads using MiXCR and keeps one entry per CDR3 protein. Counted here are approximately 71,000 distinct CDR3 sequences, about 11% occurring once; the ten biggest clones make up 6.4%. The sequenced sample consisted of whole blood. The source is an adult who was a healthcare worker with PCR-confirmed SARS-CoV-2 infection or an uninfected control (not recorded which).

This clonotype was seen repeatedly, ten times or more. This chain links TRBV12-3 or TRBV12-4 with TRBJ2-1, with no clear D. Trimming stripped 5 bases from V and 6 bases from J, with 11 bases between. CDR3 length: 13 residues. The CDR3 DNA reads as TGTGCCAGCAGTCTTTTGTCCGGCAATGAGCAGTTCTTC. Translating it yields CASSLLSGNEQFF.

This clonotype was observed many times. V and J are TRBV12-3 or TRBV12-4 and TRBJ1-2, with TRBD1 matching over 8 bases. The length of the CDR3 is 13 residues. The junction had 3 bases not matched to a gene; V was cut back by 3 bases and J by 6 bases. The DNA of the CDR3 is TGTGCCAGCAGTTTCAGGGACAGGAATGGCTACACCTTC. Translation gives CASSFRDRNGYTF.

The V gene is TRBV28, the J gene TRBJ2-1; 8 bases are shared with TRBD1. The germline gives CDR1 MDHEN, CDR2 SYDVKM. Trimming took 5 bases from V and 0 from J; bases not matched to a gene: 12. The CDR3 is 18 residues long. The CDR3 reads CASSPPTGTGYSYNEQFF. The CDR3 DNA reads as TGTGCCAGCAGTCCCCCCACCGGGACAGGTTACTCCTACAATGAGCAGTTCTTC.

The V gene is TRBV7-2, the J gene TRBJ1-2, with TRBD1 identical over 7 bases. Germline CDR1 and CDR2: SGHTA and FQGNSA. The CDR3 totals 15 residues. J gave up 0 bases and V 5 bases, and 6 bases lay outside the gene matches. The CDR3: CASSPLTGSNYGYTF. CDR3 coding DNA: TGTGCCAGCAGCCCTTTGACAGGGTCTAACTATGGCTACACCTTC.

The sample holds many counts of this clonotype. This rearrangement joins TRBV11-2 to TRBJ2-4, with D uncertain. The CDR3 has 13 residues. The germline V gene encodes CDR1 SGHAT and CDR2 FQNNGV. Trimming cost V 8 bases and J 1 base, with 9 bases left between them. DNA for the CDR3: TGTGCCAGCCTCTCAGTGGCCAAAAACATTCAGTACTTC. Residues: CASLSVAKNIQYF.

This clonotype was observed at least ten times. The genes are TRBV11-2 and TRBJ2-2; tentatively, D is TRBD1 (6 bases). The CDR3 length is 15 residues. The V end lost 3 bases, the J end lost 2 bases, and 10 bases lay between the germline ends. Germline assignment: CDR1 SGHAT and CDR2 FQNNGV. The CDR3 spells CASSLMDSNTGELFF. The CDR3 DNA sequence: TGTGCCAGCAGCTTGATGGACAGTAACACCGGGGAGCTGTTTTTT.

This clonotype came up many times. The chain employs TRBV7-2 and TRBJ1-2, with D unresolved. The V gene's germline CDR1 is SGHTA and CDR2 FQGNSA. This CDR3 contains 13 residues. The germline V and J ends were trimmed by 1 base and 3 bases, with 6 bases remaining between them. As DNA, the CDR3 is TGTGCCAGCAGCTTAGGGACGGACTATGGCTACACCTTC. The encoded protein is CASSLGTDYGYTF.

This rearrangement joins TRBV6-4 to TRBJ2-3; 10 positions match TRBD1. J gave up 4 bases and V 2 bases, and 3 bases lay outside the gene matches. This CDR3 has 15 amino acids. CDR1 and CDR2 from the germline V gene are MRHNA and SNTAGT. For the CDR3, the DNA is TGTGCCAGCAGTGACCGGACAGGGGGACCAGATACGCAGTATTTT. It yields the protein CASSDRTGGPDTQYF.

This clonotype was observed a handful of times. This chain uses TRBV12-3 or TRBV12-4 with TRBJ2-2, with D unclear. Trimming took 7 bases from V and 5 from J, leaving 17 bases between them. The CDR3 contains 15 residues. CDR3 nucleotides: TGTGCCAGCACTTCACACCCCCCCGGGACCGGGGAGCTGTTTTTT. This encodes CASTSHPPGTGELFF.

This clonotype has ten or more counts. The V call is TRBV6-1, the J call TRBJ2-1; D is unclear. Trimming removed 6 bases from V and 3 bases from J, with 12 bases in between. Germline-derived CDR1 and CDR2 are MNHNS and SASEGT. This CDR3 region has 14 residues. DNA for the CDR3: TGTGCCAGCAGGGATAGGACCCTCTACAATGAGCAGTTCTTC. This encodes CASRDRTLYNEQFF.

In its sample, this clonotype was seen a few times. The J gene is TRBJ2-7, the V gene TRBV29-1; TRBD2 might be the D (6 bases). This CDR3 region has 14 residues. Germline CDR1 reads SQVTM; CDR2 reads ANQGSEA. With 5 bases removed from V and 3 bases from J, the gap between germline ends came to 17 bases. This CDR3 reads CSVSGTGANYEQYF. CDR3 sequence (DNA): TGCAGCGTTTCAGGGACTGGGGCAAACTACGAGCAGTACTTC.

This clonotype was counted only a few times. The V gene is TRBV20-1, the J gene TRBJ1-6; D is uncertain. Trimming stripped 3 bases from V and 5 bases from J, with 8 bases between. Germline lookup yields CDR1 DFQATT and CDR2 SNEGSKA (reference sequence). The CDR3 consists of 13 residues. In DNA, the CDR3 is TGCAGTGCTAGTGTCCAGGATAATTCACCCCTCCACTTT. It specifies CSASVQDNSPLHF.

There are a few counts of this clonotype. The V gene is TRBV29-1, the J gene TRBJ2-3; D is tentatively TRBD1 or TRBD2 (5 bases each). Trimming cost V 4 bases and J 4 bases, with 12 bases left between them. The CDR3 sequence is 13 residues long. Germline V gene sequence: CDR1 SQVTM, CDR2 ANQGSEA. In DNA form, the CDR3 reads TGCAGCGTTGGACTCCGGGGCGCAGATACGCAGTATTTT. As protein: CSVGLRGADTQYF.

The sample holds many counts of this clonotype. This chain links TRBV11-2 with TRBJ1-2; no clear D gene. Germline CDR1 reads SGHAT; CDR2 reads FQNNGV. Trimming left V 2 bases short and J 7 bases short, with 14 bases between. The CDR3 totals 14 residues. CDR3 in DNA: TGTGCCAGCAGCTTAAATTCCCGGCCATTTGGCTACACCTTC. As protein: CASSLNSRPFGYTF.

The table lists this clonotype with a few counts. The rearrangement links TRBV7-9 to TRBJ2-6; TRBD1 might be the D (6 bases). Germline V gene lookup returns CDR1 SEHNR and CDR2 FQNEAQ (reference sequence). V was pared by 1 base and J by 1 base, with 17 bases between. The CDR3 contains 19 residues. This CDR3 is CASSLVGDRSGSGANVLTF. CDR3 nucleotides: TGTGCCAGCAGCTTAGTGGGTGACAGGTCCGGGTCTGGGGCCAACGTCCTGACTTTC.

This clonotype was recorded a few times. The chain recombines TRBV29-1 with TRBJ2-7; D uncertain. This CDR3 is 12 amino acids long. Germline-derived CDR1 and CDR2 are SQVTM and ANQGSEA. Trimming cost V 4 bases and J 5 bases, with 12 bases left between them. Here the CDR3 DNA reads TGCAGCGTTGGTGACCAGGCAGACGAGCAGTACTTC. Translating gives CSVGDQADEQYF.

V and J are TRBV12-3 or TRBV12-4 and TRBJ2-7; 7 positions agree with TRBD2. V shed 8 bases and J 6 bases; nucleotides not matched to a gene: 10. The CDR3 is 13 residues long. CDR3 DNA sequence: TGTGCCAGCGCGAGGGCGGGAGTGGGCGAGCAGTACTTC. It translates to CASARAGVGEQYF.

The CDR3 DNA sequence: TGCGCCAGCAGCCAAAAAGCGGGAGGGCAAGAGACCCAGTACTTC. Translation: CASSQKAGGQETQYF. The chain links TRBV4-1 to TRBJ2-5; 10 positions agree with TRBD2. This CDR3 region has 15 residues. Germline V gene data show CDR1 as MGHRA and CDR2 as YSYEKL. Trimming took 2 bases from V and 2 from J; bases not matched to a gene: 2.

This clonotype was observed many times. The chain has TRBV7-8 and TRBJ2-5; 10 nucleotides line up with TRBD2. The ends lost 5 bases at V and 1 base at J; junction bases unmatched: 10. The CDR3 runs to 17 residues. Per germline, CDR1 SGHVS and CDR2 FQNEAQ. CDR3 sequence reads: CASSTSGTSVSQETQYF. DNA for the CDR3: TGTGCCAGCAGCACCTCCGGGACTAGCGTGAGCCAAGAGACCCAGTACTTC. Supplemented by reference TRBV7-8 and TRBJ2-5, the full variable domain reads GAGVSQSPRYKVAKRGQDVALRCDPISGHVSLFWYQQALGQGPEFLTYFQNEAQLDKSGLPSDRFFAERPEGSVSTLKIQRTQQEDSAVYLCASSTSGTSVSQETQYFGPGTRLLVL.

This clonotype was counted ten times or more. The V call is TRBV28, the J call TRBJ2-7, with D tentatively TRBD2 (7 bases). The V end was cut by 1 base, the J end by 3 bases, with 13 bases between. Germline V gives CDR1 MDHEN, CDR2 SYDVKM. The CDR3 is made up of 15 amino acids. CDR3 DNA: TGTGCCAGCAGTTTATTACTGCGGGGGCTCTACGAGCAGTACTTC. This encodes CASSLLLRGLYEQYF.

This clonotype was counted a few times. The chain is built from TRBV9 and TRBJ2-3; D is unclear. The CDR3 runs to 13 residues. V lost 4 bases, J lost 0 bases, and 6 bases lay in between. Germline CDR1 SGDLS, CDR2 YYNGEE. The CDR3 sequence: CASSLTSTDTQYF. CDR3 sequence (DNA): TGTGCCAGCAGCTTAACCAGCACAGATACGCAGTATTTT.

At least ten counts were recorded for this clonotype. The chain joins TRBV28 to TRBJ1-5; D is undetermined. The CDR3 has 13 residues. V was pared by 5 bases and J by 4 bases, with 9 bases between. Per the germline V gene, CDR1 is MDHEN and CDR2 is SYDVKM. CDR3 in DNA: TGTGCCAGCAGTCCTGACACTAATCAGCCCCAGCATTTT. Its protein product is CASSPDTNQPQHF.

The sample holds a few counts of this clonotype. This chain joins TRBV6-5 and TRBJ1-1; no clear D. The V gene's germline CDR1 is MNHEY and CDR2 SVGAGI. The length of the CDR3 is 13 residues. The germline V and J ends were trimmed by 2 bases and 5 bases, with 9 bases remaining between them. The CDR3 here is CASSYEGRTEAFF. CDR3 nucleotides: TGTGCCAGCAGTTACGAGGGCCGGACTGAAGCTTTCTTT.

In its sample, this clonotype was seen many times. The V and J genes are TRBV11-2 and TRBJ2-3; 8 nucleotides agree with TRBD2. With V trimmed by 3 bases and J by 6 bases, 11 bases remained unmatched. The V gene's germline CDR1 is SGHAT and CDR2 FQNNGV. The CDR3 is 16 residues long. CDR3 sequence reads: CASSLESGSFSDTQYF. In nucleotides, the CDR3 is TGTGCCAGCAGCTTGGAAAGCGGGAGCTTTTCGGATACGCAGTATTTT.

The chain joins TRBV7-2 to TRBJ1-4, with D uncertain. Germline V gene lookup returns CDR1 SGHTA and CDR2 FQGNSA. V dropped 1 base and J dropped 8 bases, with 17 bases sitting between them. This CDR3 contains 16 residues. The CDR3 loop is CASSLGGALIGEKLFF. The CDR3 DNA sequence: TGTGCCAGCAGCTTAGGAGGCGCGCTGATTGGGGAAAAACTGTTTTTT.